The 21 T cell receptor beta chains below were found in one sample sequenced in a study of human T cells and chemical hapten exposure. Time point of the sample: patch test 2, 6 weeks after DPC sensitization. The treatment is: therapeutic diphenylcyclopropenone sensitization with weekly scalp DPC. A single record per CDR3 protein comes from TCRdb applying MiXCR to the RACE reads. Of about 140,000 distinct CDR3 sequences listed, roughly 12% are singletons. This specimen was whole blood, taken in connection with sensitization to the hapten diphenylcyclopropenone (DPC). The receptors shown here come from a woman between 45 and 60 years old with alopecia areata. Some clones in this sample may be carry-over from other donors' samples.

V and J are TRBV14 and TRBJ2-7; the D is unclear. V lost 5 bases and J lost 9, with 23 bases in between. This CDR3 region has 15 residues. CDR1 is SGHDN, CDR2 FVKESK, per germline. DNA for the CDR3: TGTGCCAGCAGCATCGACCCCTCGTCGCGATTAGCGCAGTACTTC. It codes for CASSIDPSSRLAQYF.

This clonotype was observed a handful of times. The chain has TRBV7-9 and TRBJ2-1, with D perhaps TRBD2 (5 bases). The CDR3 sequence is 13 residues long. Germline values: CDR1 SEHNR, CDR2 FQNEAQ (reference sequence). The V end lost 5 bases, the J end lost 7 bases, and 12 bases lay between the germline ends. The CDR3 here is CASSRSEGNEQFF. CDR3 DNA sequence: TGTGCCAGCAGCCGGAGTGAGGGTAATGAGCAGTTCTTC.

This clonotype was found a few times. The chain combines TRBV18 with TRBJ2-2; D call uncertain. This CDR3 has 13 amino acids. CDR1 is KGHSH, CDR2 LQKENI, per germline. V was clipped by 3 bases and J by 4 bases, with 6 bases between them. The CDR3 DNA reads as TGTGCCAGCTCACCCCTGGGCACCGGGGAGCTGTTTTTT. Protein sequence: CASSPLGTGELFF.

CDR3 nucleotides: TGTGCCAGCAGCTTCCTAGCGGGGACCTACAATGAGCAGTTCTTC. As protein: CASSFLAGTYNEQFF. The chain carries TRBV7-9 and TRBJ2-1; TRBD2 matches at 9 bases. CDR1 and CDR2 from the germline V gene are SEHNR and FQNEAQ (reference sequence). Losses at the gene ends were 3 bases for V and 2 bases for J; bases not matched to a gene: 2. There are 15 residues in the CDR3.

The sample holds a few counts of this clonotype. V usage is TRBV3-1 and J usage is TRBJ2-6; D gene unclear. There are 17 residues in the CDR3. Germline lookup yields CDR1 LGHDT and CDR2 YNNKEL (reference sequence). V shed 1 base and J shed 0 bases, with 10 bases lying between them. CDR3 coding DNA: TGTGCCAGCAGCCAAGGGACGGGCCACTCTGGGGCCAACGTCCTGACTTTC. This gives the protein CASSQGTGHSGANVLTF.

This clonotype was recorded at least ten times. J is TRBJ2-7 and V is TRBV6-5; possible D gene TRBD1, 5 bases. The germline CDR1 and CDR2 sequences are MNHEY and SVGAGI. The length of the CDR3 is 15 residues. Trimming stripped 5 bases from V and 7 bases from J, with 21 bases between. CDR3 DNA sequence: TGTGCCAGCAGTCCGTCCTCCGCAGGGAAGGGGGAGCAGTACTTC. This gives the protein CASSPSSAGKGEQYF.

V usage is TRBV20-1 and J usage is TRBJ2-7, with TRBD1 matching 8 bases. Germline V gene sequence: CDR1 DFQATT, CDR2 SNEGSKA (reference sequence). V lost 8 bases and J lost 2; bases outside the gene matches: 11. The CDR3 has 14 residues. The CDR3 coding sequence is TGCAGTCCGAAAGAAGGGACAGGTACCTACGAGCAGTACTTC. Its translation: CSPKEGTGTYEQYF.

This clonotype has a count of ten or more. The rearrangement uses TRBV7-8 and TRBJ2-1, with D maybe TRBD1 (5 bases). Germline lookup yields CDR1 SGHVS and CDR2 FQNEAQ. The CDR3 loop spans 13 amino acids. Deletions cut 2 bases from V and 9 bases from J, with 11 bases between. The DNA of the CDR3 is TGTGCCAGCAGCTTAAAGGGGTTCGGTGAGCAGTTCTTC. Protein: CASSLKGFGEQFF.

This rearrangement joins TRBV5-1 to TRBJ2-7; 8 bases map to TRBD2. The J segment lost 2 bases and the V segment lost 5 bases, leaving 6 bases of the junction unmatched. CDR3 length: 14 residues. Per germline, CDR1 SGHRS and CDR2 YFSETQ. The CDR3 coding sequence is TGCGCCAGCAGTCGTAGCGGGGAACCCTACGAGCAGTACTTC. It encodes CASSRSGEPYEQYF.

The genes are TRBV12-5 and TRBJ1-2; 7 bases match TRBD1. The CDR3 runs to 14 residues. Losses at the gene ends were 5 bases for V and 0 bases for J; bases not matched to a gene: 3. The germline V gene encodes CDR1 LGHNT and CDR2 FRNRAP. The CDR3 sequence: CASGAGQSNYGYTF. DNA for the CDR3: TGTGCTAGTGGTGCGGGACAGTCTAACTATGGCTACACCTTC.

The V gene is TRBV30, the J gene TRBJ2-7, with D tentatively TRBD1 (6 bases). V dropped 4 bases and J dropped 0 bases, with 16 bases sitting between them. Germline CDR1 and CDR2: GTSNPN and SVGIG (reference sequence). The CDR3 totals 15 residues. CDR3 loop: CAWTAPGTPSYEQYF. CDR3 coding DNA: TGTGCCTGGACCGCCCCCGGGACACCCTCCTACGAGCAGTACTTC.

Only a few counts were recorded for this clonotype. The J gene is TRBJ2-5, the V gene TRBV7-9, with D perhaps matching TRBD1 or TRBD2 (5 bases each). With 2 bases removed from V and 5 bases from J, the gap between germline ends came to 12 bases. CDR1 is SEHNR, CDR2 FQNEAQ, per germline (reference sequence). The length of the CDR3 is 14 residues. The CDR3 loop reads CASSLRGALETQYF. The CDR3, as DNA: TGTGCCAGCAGCTTACGAGGGGCCCTGGAGACCCAGTACTTC.

The CDR3 spells CASSLPIGAKNIQYF. The CDR3 DNA follows: TGTGCCAGCAGTTTGCCGATTGGGGCCAAAAACATTCAGTACTTC. The chain uses TRBV28 and TRBJ2-4, with no clear D. V was shortened by 3 bases and J by 1 base, with 10 bases between the two germline ends. CDR1 MDHEN and CDR2 SYDVKM come from the germline V gene. The CDR3 extends over 15 amino acids.

This chain joins TRBV12-3 or TRBV12-4 and TRBJ1-6; D call uncertain. The V end was cut by 8 bases, the J end by 6 bases, with 8 bases between. The CDR3 covers 12 residues. Written as DNA, the CDR3 is TGTGCCAGCGCCCGAACTAATTCACCCCTCCACTTT. It specifies CASARTNSPLHF.

The chain has TRBV29-1 and TRBJ2-5; a possible D gene is TRBD1 (7 bases). Germline V gives CDR1 SQVTM, CDR2 ANQGSEA. The V end was cut by 6 bases, the J end by 4 bases, with 24 bases between. The CDR3 runs to 16 residues. CDR3 nucleotide sequence: TGCAGCGTCGGAGGGGGCCAAGGCGTTTTCAGAGAGACCCAGTACTTC. Residues: CSVGGGQGVFRETQYF.

This chain joins TRBV27 and TRBJ1-6; 8 bases map to TRBD1. The CDR3 extends over 16 amino acids. J gave up 7 bases and V 5 bases, and 10 bases lay outside the gene matches. Germline V gene data show CDR1 as MNHEY and CDR2 as SMNVEV (reference sequence). CDR3 in DNA: TGTGCCAGCAGTAGGACAGGGCCATCCGGGAATTCACCCCTCCACTTT. It specifies CASSRTGPSGNSPLHF.

The chain has TRBV7-3 and TRBJ2-6, with D possibly being TRBD2 (5 bases). This CDR3 has 17 residues. Trimming removed 2 bases at V and 0 bases at J, with 11 bases between. Germline CDR1 SGHTA, CDR2 FQGTGA. CDR3 nucleotide sequence: TGTGCCAGCAGCTTAGTAGCGTCCACCTCTGGGGCCAACGTCCTGACTTTC. Translating it yields CASSLVASTSGANVLTF.

This clonotype was found a few times. The chain is built from TRBV30 and TRBJ2-1, with D possibly being TRBD1 (6 bases). CDR1 GTSNPN and CDR2 SVGIG come from the germline V gene (reference sequence). V lost 8 bases and J lost 3, with 8 bases in between. There are 11 residues in the CDR3. The CDR3 region has the DNA TGTGCCGGGGACAACTACAATGAGCAGTTCTTC. It encodes CAGDNYNEQFF.

This clonotype was seen a few times. The J gene is TRBJ1-1, the V gene TRBV14; D is ambiguous. With 2 bases removed from V and 0 bases from J, the gap between germline ends came to 7 bases. The CDR3 is 14 amino acids. Germline assignment: CDR1 SGHDN and CDR2 FVKESK. The CDR3 nucleotides are TGTGCCAGCAGCCAAATACAGCTGAACACTGAAGCTTTCTTT. Translation gives CASSQIQLNTEAFF. The full variable domain, with the rest looked up from reference TRBV14 and TRBJ1-1, is EAGVTQFPSHSVIEKGQTVTLRCDPISGHDNLYWYRRVMGKEIKFLLHFVKESKQDESGMPNNRFLAERTGGTYSTLKVQPAELEDSGVYFCASSQIQLNTEAFFGQGTRLTVV.

Regarding this clonotype: The CDR3 does not end in the conserved phenylalanine or tryptophan, so this is likely a read error. The genes are TRBV5-1 and TRBJ2-2; D is ambiguous. CDR3 size: 15 residues. From germline, CDR1 is SGHRS and CDR2 YFSETQ. Trimming cost V 1 base and J 1 base, with 8 bases left between them. The CDR3 spells CASSLMVMNTGELFL. The CDR3 DNA reads TGCGCCAGCAGCTTGATGGTCATGAACACCGGGGAGCTGTTTTTA.

As for this clonotype: The junction and the germline gene differ at one end; a read error may be behind it. In DNA, the CDR3 is TGTGCCTGGAGTGTAATGGCAGGGGGCGATTCACCCCTCCATTTT. As protein: CAWSVMAGGDSPLHF. V gene TRBV30 combines with J gene TRBJ1-6; 8 bases align to TRBD1. CDR3 size: 15 residues. Germline-derived CDR1 and CDR2 are GTSNPN and SVGIG (reference sequence).